This T cell receptor (beta chain) derives from a study of low-dose radiotherapy and immunotherapy resistance in tumors. At the level of the study: With 1 Gy per fraction every two weeks, Cohort 2 accumulated 13 Gy across 26 weeks. Every six weeks patients received intravenous ipilimumab 1 mg/kg, and every two weeks they received intravenous nivolumab 240 mg.

For amplifying TCRs, the PCR ran for approximately 18 cycles with Phusion, which was used together with a constant-region primer and the adapter on the V primers. MiXCR, applied by TCRdb to the reads, yields one record per CDR3 protein. The sample lists roughly 48,000 distinct CDR3 sequences; around a third were seen once. This clonotype occurred a few times. As for time point: after trial treatment. Treatment specified: LDRT plus nivolumab, ipilimumab, low-dose cyclophosphamide and aspirin (RACIN trial). The donors' regimen was nivolumab, ipilimumab, aspirin, low-dose cyclophosphamide and low-dose radiotherapy. Advanced solid tumors without tumor-infiltrating lymphocytes were required for inclusion. Here the sequenced sample was PBMCs, taken after low-dose radiotherapy plus immunotherapy. This TCR came from a male donor with rectosigmoid adenocarcinoma.

DNA of the CDR3: TGTGCCACCAGTGACGGACAGGGGACAGGGTATGGCTACACCTTC. Translating gives CATSDGQGTGYGYTF. J is TRBJ1-2 and V is TRBV24-1; 9 bases line up with TRBD1. This CDR3 comprises 15 residues. CDR1 KGHDR and CDR2 SFDVKD come from the germline V gene. The J segment lost 5 bases and the V segment lost 4 bases, leaving 7 bases of the junction unmatched.